Presented here are 21 T cell receptor beta chains from one specimen sequenced in a study of vaccination and CD4 T cells after COVID-19 (dated by TCRdb to 2021 to 2024). This specimen's treatment or condition label, interpreted: roughly ten-day PBMC culture with coronavirus spike peptide pools or control peptides (ViraFEST assay). Which antigens these TCRs recognize remains unknown. Library generation was performed with PCR. Sequencing was performed on an Illumina iSeq 100. DNA from cultured CD4+ T cells was subjected to TCR sequencing with the Oncomine TCR Beta short-read assay at the Johns Hopkins FTIC core. TCRdb cleaned the public reads at Q25 with fastp, built clones with MiXCR and kept in-frame beta chains. Each record represents a unique CDR3 protein, reported with the most common genes and DNA among its rows. In this sample the table shows roughly 14,000 distinct CDR3 sequences, more than 65% of which occur a single time. The top ten clonotypes cover around a sixth of the sample.

The sequenced sample consisted of CD4+ T cells from blood, cultured in vitro. The receptors shown here come from a human donor who had recovered from COVID-19.

By proportion, this clonotype is hyperexpanded. The J gene is TRBJ2-5, the V gene TRBV7-8; D could derive from TRBD1 or TRBD2 (5 bases each). The CDR3 sequence is 17 residues long. Trimming stripped 3 bases from V and 4 bases from J, with 21 bases between. Per the germline V gene, CDR1 is SGHVS and CDR2 is FQNEAQ. CDR3 protein: CASSLGTGPSGGETQYF. In nucleotides, the CDR3 is TGTGCCAGCAGCTTGGGGACGGGACCCTCCGGCGGAGAGACCCAGTACTTC.

This chain uses TRBV7-2 with TRBJ2-3, with 7 bases lining up with TRBD2. This CDR3 region has 15 residues. Trimming cost V 5 bases and J 1 base; bases outside gene matches: 6. Looked up from germline, CDR1 is SGHTA and CDR2 is FQGNSA. CDR3 sequence reads: CASSASGLGTDTQYF. The DNA for the CDR3 is TGTGCCAGCAGCGCATCCGGACTAGGCACAGATACGCAGTATTTT.

V gene TRBV5-1 combines with J gene TRBJ2-7; TRBD2 is a possible D gene (5 bases). Germline CDR1 reads SGHRS; CDR2 reads YFSETQ. Between the trimmed V and J ends, which lost 1 base and 2 bases, there was a span of 13 bases. This CDR3 has 15 residues. CDR3 nucleotide sequence: TGCGCCAGCAGCTTGACGCGGACTTCCGCCTACGAGCAGTACTTC. This gives the protein CASSLTRTSAYEQYF.

The V and J genes are TRBV20-1 and TRBJ2-5; possibly TRBD2 for D (7 bases). The V gene's germline CDR1 is DFQATT and CDR2 SNEGSKA (reference sequence). Trimming left V 3 bases short and J 1 base short, with 15 bases between. CDR3 length equals 15 residues. The CDR3 spells CSARTVGGAQETQYF. The CDR3 nucleotides read TGCAGTGCTAGGACTGTAGGGGGGGCCCAAGAGACCCAGTACTTC.

This clonotype was seen a single time. The gene calls are TRBV19 and TRBJ1-5; a weak D match, TRBD1 (6 bases). This CDR3 spans 16 amino acids. Trimming took off 8 bases at V and 5 bases at J, with 22 bases between the two ends. Looked up from germline, CDR1 is LNHDA and CDR2 is SQIVND (reference sequence). The DNA of the CDR3 is TGTGCCAGTCAAACGAGGGGGGGGACAAACTATCAGCCCCAGCATTTT. Its translation: CASQTRGGTNYQPQHF.

This clonotype came up a few times. The V and J genes are TRBV20-1 and TRBJ1-1; D is perhaps TRBD1 (5 bases). This CDR3 is 14 amino acids long. Germline CDR1 reads DFQATT; CDR2 reads SNEGSKA (reference sequence). Trimming took off 6 bases at V and 0 bases at J, with 14 bases between the two ends. In nucleotides, the CDR3 is TGCAGTGCCAGGATTCGGGGGATGAACACTGAAGCTTTCTTT. Protein product: CSARIRGMNTEAFF.

This sequence joins TRBV21-1 and TRBJ2-5; the D call TRBD2 from the table was never checked on the DNA. TRBV21-1 is given as a pseudogene. The CDR3 covers 16 residues. The CDR3 sequence: CAPDKPELAGQETQYF. The CDR3 DNA follows: TGTGCCCCCGATAAGCCTGAACTAGCGGGACAAGAGACCCAGTACTTC.

This chain joins TRBV7-3 and TRBJ1-3; 8 bases match TRBD1. Germline CDR1 is SGHTA and CDR2 is FQGTGA. V gave up 6 bases and J gave up 0 bases; unmatched junction bases: 10. The CDR3 totals 17 residues. The CDR3 nucleotides are TGTGCCAGCAGAACAAACAGGGGGTCCCTCTCTGGAAACACCATATATTTT. It translates to CASRTNRGSLSGNTIYF.

In this sample, this clonotype turned up a few times. The chain joins TRBV20-1 to TRBJ1-5; TRBD1 might be the D (5 bases). Trimming stripped 1 base from V and 5 bases from J, with 12 bases between. This CDR3 has 14 residues. From germline, CDR1 is DFQATT and CDR2 SNEGSKA (reference sequence). CDR3 coding DNA: TGCAGTGCTAGAGGTCAGGGAGGGGATCAGCCCCAGCATTTT. Amino acid sequence: CSARGQGGDQPQHF.

V is TRBV12-3 or TRBV12-4 and J is TRBJ1-6; TRBD1 matches at 7 bases. After removal of 0 bases from V and 0 bases from J, the junction contained 2 bases not matched to a gene. This CDR3 is built from 17 residues. Written as DNA, the CDR3 is TGTGCCAGCAGTTTAGCGCAGGGGGGCTCCTATAATTCACCCCTCCACTTT. Protein sequence: CASSLAQGGSYNSPLHF.

A few counts support this clonotype. The gene calls are TRBV24-1 and TRBJ1-5, with a tentative D call TRBD1 (6 bases). Germline lookup yields CDR1 KGHDR and CDR2 SFDVKD. V was shortened by 4 bases and J by 6 bases, with 15 bases between the two germline ends. CDR3 length: 15 residues. The CDR3 spells CATSDRRGGGQPQHF. CDR3 DNA sequence: TGTGCCACCAGTGACCGACGAGGGGGAGGTCAGCCCCAGCATTTT.

J is TRBJ1-5 and V is TRBV7-2; D not resolved. V dropped 1 base and J dropped 5 bases, with 9 bases sitting between them. CDR3 size: 14 residues. Looked up from germline, CDR1 is SGHTA and CDR2 is FQGNSA. Here the CDR3 DNA reads TGTGCCAGCAGCTTAGTACGGGCCGATCAGCCCCAGCATTTT. This codes for CASSLVRADQPQHF.

The chain links TRBV20-1 to TRBJ2-7; 10 nucleotides match TRBD1. V lost 5 bases, J lost 5 bases, and 12 bases stayed unmatched. CDR3 length: 15 amino acids. CDR1 and CDR2 (germline): DFQATT, SNEGSKA (reference sequence). The CDR3 protein is CSASFRDRGRDEQYF. In DNA form, the CDR3 reads TGCAGTGCTTCTTTCCGGGACAGGGGCAGAGACGAGCAGTACTTC.

This clonotype was found once. The rearrangement joins TRBV4-1 to TRBJ2-3; 11 bases align to TRBD2. The germline gives CDR1 MGHRA, CDR2 YSYEKL. The CDR3 covers 16 residues. The junction had 3 bases not matched to a gene; V was cut back by 0 bases and J by 4 bases. This CDR3 is CASSQDWGLAADTQYF. CDR3 in DNA: TGCGCCAGCAGCCAAGATTGGGGACTAGCGGCAGATACGCAGTATTTT.

The chain joins TRBV27 to TRBJ1-3, with D unresolved. There are 13 residues in the CDR3. Germline lookup yields CDR1 MNHEY and CDR2 SMNVEV (reference sequence). Trimming pared 0 bases from V and 0 bases from J, leaving 0 bases between. CDR3 sequence reads: CASSLSSGNTIYF. The CDR3 DNA follows: TGTGCCAGCAGTTTATCCTCTGGAAACACCATATATTTT.

V is TRBV24-1 and J is TRBJ1-1; D might be TRBD1 (5 bases). The CDR3 totals 14 residues. Germline lookup yields CDR1 KGHDR and CDR2 SFDVKD. The germline V and J ends were trimmed by 4 bases and 1 base, with 9 bases remaining between them. CDR3: CATSEGGRNTEAFF. Here the CDR3 DNA reads TGTGCCACCAGTGAGGGGGGTCGGAACACTGAAGCTTTCTTT.

The J gene is TRBJ1-5, the V gene TRBV28, with D hard to call. The CDR3 sequence is 12 residues long. Germline CDR1 is MDHEN and CDR2 is SYDVKM. Trimming removed 7 bases from V and 5 bases from J, with 9 bases in between. The CDR3 bases are TGTGCCAGCACCATACTTGATCAGCCCCAGCATTTT. This gives the protein CASTILDQPQHF.

V and J are TRBV4-1 and TRBJ1-2; 8 bases match TRBD1. CDR3 size: 16 residues. Trimming removed 0 bases from V and 4 bases from J; junction bases left unmatched: 7. Germline lookup yields CDR1 MGHRA and CDR2 YSYEKL. The DNA for the CDR3 is TGCGCCAGCAGCCAAGATCGAGCAGGGGGCGTCTATGGCTACACCTTC. Protein product: CASSQDRAGGVYGYTF.

CDR3: CASSELVGLAGPLSATDTQYF. For the CDR3, the DNA is TGTGCCAGCAGTGAATTAGTTGGGCTAGCGGGCCCCCTTAGCGCCACAGATACGCAGTATTTT. V is TRBV2 and J is TRBJ2-3, with 8 bases aligning to TRBD2. The CDR3 is made up of 21 amino acids. The V gene end was trimmed by 2 bases and the J gene end by 2 bases; junction bases not matched to a gene: 21. Germline CDR1 reads SNHLY; CDR2 reads FYNNEI.

The count of this clonotype is one. The chain is built from TRBV20-1 and TRBJ1-1; D is undetermined. Germline V gene sequence: CDR1 DFQATT, CDR2 SNEGSKA (reference sequence). The length of the CDR3 is 14 residues. V was clipped by 2 bases and J by 1 base, with 11 bases between them. In DNA form, the CDR3 reads TGCAGTGCTAGAAAATTTAGTGGGAACACTGAAGCTTTCTTT. Its protein is CSARKFSGNTEAFF.

The table lists this clonotype with a few counts. The rearrangement uses TRBV6-1 and TRBJ1-2, with D unclear. The CDR3 extends over 14 amino acids. Germline V lookup: CDR1 MNHNS, CDR2 SASEGT. The V gene lost 10 bases and the J gene lost 4 bases, with 19 bases spanning the gap. CDR3 DNA: TGTGCCAACAGCGGAGACGGGAAATTCTATGGCTACACCTTC. Its protein product is CANSGDGKFYGYTF.